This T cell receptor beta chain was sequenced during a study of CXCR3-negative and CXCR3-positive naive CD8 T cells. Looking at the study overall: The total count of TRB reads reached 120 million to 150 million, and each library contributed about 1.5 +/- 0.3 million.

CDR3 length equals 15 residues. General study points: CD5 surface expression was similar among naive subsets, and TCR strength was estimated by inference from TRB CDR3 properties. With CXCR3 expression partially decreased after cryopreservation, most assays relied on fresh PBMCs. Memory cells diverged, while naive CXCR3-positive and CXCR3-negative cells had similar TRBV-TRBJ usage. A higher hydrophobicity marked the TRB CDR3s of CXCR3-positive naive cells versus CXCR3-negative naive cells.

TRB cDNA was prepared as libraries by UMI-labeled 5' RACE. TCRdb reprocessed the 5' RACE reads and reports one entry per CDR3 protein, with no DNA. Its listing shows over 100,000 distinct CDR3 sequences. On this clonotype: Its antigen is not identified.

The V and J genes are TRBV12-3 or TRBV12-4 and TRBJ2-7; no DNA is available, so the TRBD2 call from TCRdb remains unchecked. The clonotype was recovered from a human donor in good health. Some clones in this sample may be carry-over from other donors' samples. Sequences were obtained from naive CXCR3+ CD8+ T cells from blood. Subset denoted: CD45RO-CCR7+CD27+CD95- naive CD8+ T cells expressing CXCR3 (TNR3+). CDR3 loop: CASSFTGPLIYEQYF.